The next 29 T cell receptor beta chains were all read from a single sample in a study of cytomegalovirus exposure and HLA in healthy donors. The primer mix had 60 Vbeta and 13 Jbeta primers. Sequenced by immunoSEQ multiplex PCR; TCRdb stores in-frame clones only, minus some. The sample has fewer than 300,000 clones; 86% are singletons. Material: PBMCs. The source is a man aged 35 to 55 in good health and CMV-seropositive.

This clone showed up just once. J is TRBJ2-3 and V is TRBV5-1; 8 positions agree with TRBD1. Germline CDR1 SGHRS, CDR2 YFSETQ. V lost 3 bases, J lost 1 base, and 4 bases stayed unmatched. The CDR3 loop spans 15 amino acids. This chain's CDR3 is CASSSGQGRTDTQYF. In DNA form, the CDR3 reads TGCGCCAGCAGCTCCGGACAGGGTCGCACAGATACGCAGTATTTT.

This clone has just one count. The V and J genes are TRBV10-3 and TRBJ2-7; D gene uncertain. This CDR3 is 14 amino acids long. Trimming took 2 bases from V and 0 from J, leaving 8 bases between them. Germline V lookup: CDR1 ENHRY, CDR2 SYGVKD. The CDR3 reads CAISERESSYEQYF. CDR3 in DNA: TGTGCCATCAGTGAGCGCGAGAGCTCCTACGAGCAGTACTTC.

The V and J genes are TRBV5-1 and TRBJ2-3, with 10 bases that match TRBD1. In germline, CDR1 is SGHRS, CDR2 YFSETQ. The V segment lost 3 bases and the J segment 4 bases; nucleotides outside the gene matches: 8. This CDR3 is built from 16 residues. CDR3 sequence reads: CASSSTGGGIPDTQYF. For the CDR3, the DNA is TGCGCCAGCAGCTCGACAGGGGGCGGGATCCCAGATACGCAGTATTTT. The full variable domain, with the rest looked up from reference TRBV5-1 and TRBJ2-3, is KAGVTQTPRYLIKTRGQQVTLSCSPISGHRSVSWYQQTPGQGLQFLFEYFSETQRNKGNFPGRFSGRQFSNSRSEMNVSTLELGDSALYLCASSSTGGGIPDTQYFGPGTRLTVL.

The chain recombines TRBV4-2 with TRBJ2-7; 7 nucleotides line up with TRBD1. This CDR3 spans 16 amino acids. Germline V gene lookup returns CDR1 LGHNA and CDR2 YNFKEQ. Trimming removed 3 bases from V and 7 bases from J; junction bases left unmatched: 15. DNA for the CDR3: TGTGCCAGCAGCCACCTTAAGGAGGACAGGTACAATGAGCAGTACTTC. It codes for CASSHLKEDRYNEQYF.

Of note for this clone: The junction departs from germline at one end; a sequencing error may be responsible. The chain recombines TRBV7-9 with TRBJ1-1; 7 bases are shared with TRBD1. The CDR3 contains 16 residues. CDR1 is SEHNR, CDR2 FQNEAQ, per germline (reference sequence). The CDR3 spells CSSSPPTGIGYTEAFF. The CDR3 region has the DNA TGTTCCAGCAGCCCACCGACAGGGATAGGGTACACTGAAGCTTTCTTT.

The CDR3 sequence: CASSPIQGSLGEQYF. CDR3 DNA: TGTGCCAGCAGCCCGATACAGGGGTCCCTGGGCGAGCAGTACTTC. V gene TRBV11-2 combines with J gene TRBJ2-7; 7 bases align to TRBD1. J gave up 6 bases and V 5 bases, and 13 bases lay outside the gene matches. The germline CDR1 and CDR2 sequences are SGHAT and FQNNGV. This CDR3 is 15 amino acids long.

V and J are TRBV9 and TRBJ2-2; TRBD2 agrees at 12 bases. The CDR3 is 22 residues long. Per the germline V gene, CDR1 is SGDLS and CDR2 is YYNGEE. The ends lost 0 bases at V and 0 bases at J; junction bases unmatched: 15. The CDR3, as DNA: TGTGCCAGCAGCGTAGCGTTAAAGACTAGCGGGAGTAGTTCGCCGAACACCGGGGAGCTGTTTTTT. This encodes CASSVALKTSGSSSPNTGELFF.

This chain connects TRBV9 to TRBJ1-1, with D possibly being TRBD1 (5 bases). The V gene lost 4 bases and the J gene lost 4 bases, with 11 bases spanning the gap. Germline V gene data show CDR1 as SGDLS and CDR2 as YYNGEE. The CDR3 is 13 amino acids. CDR3 bases: TGTGCCAGCAGCACAGGTCAAGGCACTGAAGCTTTCTTT. Its protein product is CASSTGQGTEAFF.

The chain employs TRBV29-1 and TRBJ1-2; no definite D call. Germline lookup yields CDR1 SQVTM and CDR2 ANQGSEA. The CDR3 spans 14 residues. The V end was cut by 2 bases, the J end by 1 base, with 11 bases between. The CDR3 sequence is CSVESGRSNYGYTF. The DNA for the CDR3 is TGCAGCGTTGAATCTGGGAGGAGTAACTATGGCTACACCTTC.

V gene TRBV5-1 combines with J gene TRBJ2-5; 9 nucleotides match TRBD1. The end of the DNA aligns better with TRBJ2-7, so the J call may be wrong. Looked up from germline, CDR1 is SGHRS and CDR2 is YFSETQ. The CDR3 extends over 14 amino acids. The DNA for the CDR3 is TGCGCCAGCAGCGGGACAGGGCGATCCTACGAGCAGTACTTC. Encoded protein: CASSGTGRSYEQYF.

This chain connects TRBV5-1 to TRBJ1-5; D is uncertain. Trimming left V 0 bases short and J 6 bases short, with 10 bases between. The CDR3 is 14 amino acids. Looked up from germline, CDR1 is SGHRS and CDR2 is YFSETQ. The CDR3 sequence is CASSLDAVSQPQHF. CDR3 in DNA: TGCGCCAGCAGCTTGGATGCTGTCAGTCAGCCCCAGCATTTT. Together with reference TRBV5-1 and TRBJ1-5, the CDR3 gives the full variable domain: KAGVTQTPRYLIKTRGQQVTLSCSPISGHRSVSWYQQTPGQGLQFLFEYFSETQRNKGNFPGRFSGRQFSNSRSEMNVSTLELGDSALYLCASSLDAVSQPQHFGDGTRLSIL.

The chain links TRBV7-9 to TRBJ1-2; perhaps TRBD1 as D (5 bases). CDR3 length: 15 residues. The ends were cut back, 2 bases at V and 4 bases at J, with 14 bases in the middle. Per the germline V gene, CDR1 is SEHNR and CDR2 is FQNEAQ (reference sequence). The CDR3 coding sequence is TGTGCCAGCAGCTTAACCTCCAGGGTTGGCTATGGCTACACCTTC. Its translation: CASSLTSRVGYGYTF. Supplemented by reference TRBV7-9 and TRBJ1-2, the full variable domain reads DTGVSQNPRHKITKRGQNVTFRCDPISEHNRLYWYRQTLGQGPEFLTYFQNEAQLEKSRLLSDRFSAERPKGSFSTLEIQRTEQGDSAMYLCASSLTSRVGYGYTFGSGTRLTVV.

V is TRBV6-5 and J is TRBJ2-2, with 9 positions matching TRBD1. The germline V gene encodes CDR1 MNHEY and CDR2 SVGAGI. The CDR3 is made up of 13 amino acids. Trimming at V came to 8 bases and at J to 4 bases, leaving 2 bases not matched to a gene. CDR3 nucleotide sequence: TGTGCCAGCGGACAGGGGATCACCGGGGAGCTGTTTTTT. Translated: CASGQGITGELFF.

V is TRBV5-1 and J is TRBJ2-7, with D perhaps matching TRBD1 (6 bases). Germline V gene sequence: CDR1 SGHRS, CDR2 YFSETQ. V was cut by 4 bases and J by 9 bases, with 14 bases left in between. This CDR3 region has 12 residues. The CDR3, as DNA: TGCGCCAGCAGCAAGGACAGAATAGCGCAGTACTTC. Residues: CASSKDRIAQYF.

The table lists this clone with a count of one. The chain carries TRBV28 and TRBJ2-7, with 9 bases fitting TRBD1. This CDR3 is 15 amino acids long. V lost 4 bases, J lost 5 bases, and 9 bases stayed unmatched. Germline V lookup: CDR1 MDHEN, CDR2 SYDVKM. Written as DNA, the CDR3 is TGTGCCAGCAGTTCCTCGGGACAGGGATCCGACGAGCAGTACTTC. Translated: CASSSSGQGSDEQYF.

This CDR3 reads CASSPQGGRSSYNEQFF. The CDR3 nucleotides read TGTGCCAGCTCACCCCAGGGGGGACGATCCTCCTACAATGAGCAGTTCTTC. The chain recombines TRBV18 with TRBJ2-1; a weak D match, TRBD1 (7 bases). Deletions cut 3 bases from V and 0 bases from J, with 15 bases between. Looked up from germline, CDR1 is KGHSH and CDR2 is LQKENI. This CDR3 spans 17 amino acids.

This rearrangement joins TRBV28 to TRBJ1-6, with 8 bases identical to TRBD1. The CDR3 length is 16 residues. Germline trimming cut 2 bases from V and 6 bases from J; bases unmatched to any gene: 6. Germline values: CDR1 MDHEN, CDR2 SYDVKM. The CDR3 spells CASSLGTGWFNSPLHF. CDR3 nucleotides: TGTGCCAGCAGTTTAGGGACAGGCTGGTTTAATTCACCCCTCCACTTT.

The sample holds a few counts of this clone. The chain recombines TRBV6-1 with TRBJ2-7; weak D call: TRBD2 (7 bases). Germline V gene sequence: CDR1 MNHNS, CDR2 SASEGT. The CDR3 covers 16 residues. V lost 2 bases, J lost 3 bases, and 17 bases lay in between. The CDR3, as DNA: TGTGCCAGCAGTGAATGGGCTACAGGGAGGGACTACGAGCAGTACTTC. It translates to CASSEWATGRDYEQYF.

The chain uses TRBV4-1 and TRBJ2-1; 9 nucleotides align to TRBD2. In germline, CDR1 is MGHRA, CDR2 YSYEKL. The CDR3 has 19 amino acids. V trimming: 3 bases; J trimming: 0 bases; junction bases outside the gene matches: 12. The CDR3 spells CASSQSPRLAASSYNEQFF. As DNA, the CDR3 is TGCGCCAGCAGCCAGTCCCCCCGACTAGCGGCTAGCTCCTACAATGAGCAGTTCTTC.

V is TRBV6-1 and J is TRBJ2-1; 9 nucleotides agree with TRBD2. The germline CDR1 and CDR2 sequences are MNHNS and SASEGT. The ends lost 4 bases at V and 5 bases at J; junction bases unmatched: 6. The CDR3 is 15 amino acids. CDR3 coding DNA: TGTGCCAGCAGTGGAGGACTAGCGTCCAACAATGAGCAGTTCTTC. It yields the protein CASSGGLASNNEQFF.

The CDR3 nucleotides are TGTGCCAGCAGTAATAACAGGGGTTCCTACGAGCAGTACTTC. Its protein product is CASSNNRGSYEQYF. V and J are TRBV28 and TRBJ2-7; 7 positions agree with TRBD1. V lost 5 bases, J lost 1 base, and 5 bases stayed unmatched. The germline V gene has CDR1 MDHEN and CDR2 SYDVKM. This CDR3 has 14 residues.

The V and J genes are TRBV27 and TRBJ1-1; possible D gene TRBD1, 6 bases. CDR3 length: 14 amino acids. With 2 bases removed from V and 5 bases from J, the gap between germline ends came to 12 bases. The germline V gene has CDR1 MNHEY and CDR2 SMNVEV (reference sequence). CDR3 sequence reads: CASSLAGAGTEAFF. CDR3 bases: TGTGCCAGCAGTTTAGCGGGGGCTGGGACTGAAGCTTTCTTT.

The chain has TRBV5-8 and TRBJ2-3; 9 nucleotides align to TRBD2. V lost 0 bases to trimming and J lost 2 bases; unmatched junction nucleotides: 10. Germline CDR1 SGHTS, CDR2 YDEGEE. This CDR3 spans 18 amino acids. The CDR3 loop is CASSLAYSASGTTDTQYF. The CDR3 DNA reads as TGTGCCAGCAGCTTGGCCTATTCGGCTAGCGGGACCACAGATACGCAGTATTTT. The whole variable domain, filled in from reference TRBV5-8 and TRBJ2-3, reads EAGVTQSPTHLIKTRGQQATLRCSPISGHTSVYWYQQALGLGLQFLLWYDEGEERNRGNFPPRFSGRQFPNYSSELNVNALELEDSALYLCASSLAYSASGTTDTQYFGPGTRLTVL.

The genes are TRBV7-2 and TRBJ2-1, with TRBD2 identical over 7 bases. CDR1 and CDR2 from the germline V gene are SGHTA and FQGNSA. The CDR3 contains 13 residues. V lost 6 bases and J lost 5; bases outside the gene matches: 4. CDR3 sequence (DNA): TGTGCCAGCAGAGAAGCGGGGAACAATGAGCAGTTCTTC. This translates into CASREAGNNEQFF.

The V call is TRBV7-2, the J call TRBJ2-7; perhaps TRBD1 as D (5 bases). The germline V gene encodes CDR1 SGHTA and CDR2 FQGNSA. The CDR3 is 14 residues long. Trimming stripped 5 bases from V and 0 bases from J, with 11 bases between. The CDR3 loop reads CASSPQTVSYEQYF. CDR3 nucleotides: TGTGCCAGCAGCCCTCAGACAGTCTCCTACGAGCAGTACTTC.

The gene calls are TRBV28 and TRBJ2-7, with 9 bases lining up with TRBD2. The CDR3 runs 15 residues. V lost 3 bases and J lost 6; bases outside the gene matches: 9. CDR1 and CDR2 (germline): MDHEN, SYDVKM. The CDR3 region has the DNA TGTGCCAGCAGTTTCGGCGGGAGGGAAGGGCGCGAGCAGTACTTC. Its translation is CASSFGGREGREQYF.

This chain's CDR3 is CASSRNGNTGELFF. The CDR3 nucleotides read TGCGCCAGCTCGAGGAACGGGAACACCGGGGAGCTGTTTTTT. The rearrangement uses TRBV4-1 and TRBJ2-2; no clear D gene. The CDR3 spans 14 residues. Trimming stripped 8 bases from V and 1 base from J, with 11 bases between. From germline, CDR1 is MGHRA and CDR2 YSYEKL.

J is TRBJ2-7 and V is TRBV14; possible D gene TRBD1, 5 bases. From germline, CDR1 is SGHDN and CDR2 FVKESK. Trimming took 4 bases from V and 3 from J, leaving 13 bases between them. The CDR3 extends over 14 amino acids. The CDR3 loop reads CASSPNDRLYEQYF. CDR3 nucleotides: TGTGCCAGCAGCCCTAACGACAGACTCTACGAGCAGTACTTC.

The chain has TRBV5-1 and TRBJ2-1, with D possibly matching TRBD1 (5 bases). Trimming cost V 0 bases and J 10 bases, with 20 bases left between them. Germline V gene lookup returns CDR1 SGHRS and CDR2 YFSETQ. The CDR3 loop spans 16 amino acids. CDR3 in amino acids: CASSLAGVGVVGEQFF. CDR3 nucleotide sequence: TGCGCCAGCAGCTTGGCCGGAGTAGGGGTTGTAGGGGAGCAGTTCTTC.